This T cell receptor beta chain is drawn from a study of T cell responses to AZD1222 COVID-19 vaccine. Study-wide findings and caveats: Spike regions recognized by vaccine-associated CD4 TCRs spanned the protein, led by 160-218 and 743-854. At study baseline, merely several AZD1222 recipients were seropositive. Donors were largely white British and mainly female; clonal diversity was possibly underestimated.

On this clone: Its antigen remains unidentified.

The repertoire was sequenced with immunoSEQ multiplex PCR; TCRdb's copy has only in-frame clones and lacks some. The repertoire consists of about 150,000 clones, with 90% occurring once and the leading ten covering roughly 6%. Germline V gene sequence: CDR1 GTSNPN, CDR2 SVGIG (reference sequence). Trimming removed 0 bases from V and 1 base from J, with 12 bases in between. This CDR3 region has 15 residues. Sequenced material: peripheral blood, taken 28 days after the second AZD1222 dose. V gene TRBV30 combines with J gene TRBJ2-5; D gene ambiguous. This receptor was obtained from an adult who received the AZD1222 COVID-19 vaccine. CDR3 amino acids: CAWSVGVTRQETQYF. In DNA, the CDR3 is TGTGCCTGGAGTGTTGGTGTCACACGCCAAGAGACCCAGTACTTC.